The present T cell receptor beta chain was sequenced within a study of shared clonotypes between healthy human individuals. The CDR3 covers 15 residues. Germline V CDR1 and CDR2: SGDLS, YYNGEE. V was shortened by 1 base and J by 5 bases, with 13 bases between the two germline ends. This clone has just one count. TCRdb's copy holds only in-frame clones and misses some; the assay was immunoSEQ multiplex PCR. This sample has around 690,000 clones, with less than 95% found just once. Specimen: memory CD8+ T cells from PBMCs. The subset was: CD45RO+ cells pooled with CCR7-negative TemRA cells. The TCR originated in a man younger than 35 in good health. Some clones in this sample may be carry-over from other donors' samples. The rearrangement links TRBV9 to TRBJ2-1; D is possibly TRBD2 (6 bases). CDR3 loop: CASSVQDYGNNEQFF. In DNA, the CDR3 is TGTGCCAGCAGCGTACAGGACTATGGTAACAATGAGCAGTTCTTC.